This TCR beta chain is drawn from a study of neoadjuvant anti-PD-1 for oral cavity cancer. Study-level information: Patients mostly received three to four biweekly nivolumab doses at 3 mg/kg before surgery. Patients without progression got a fourth dose around day 43.

The CDR3 extends over 15 amino acids. V lost 1 base and J lost 5; bases outside the gene matches: 7. CDR1 and CDR2 (germline): LGHNA, YNFKEQ. This sample's time point: after neoadjuvant nivolumab, at surgical resection. Cohort: HPV-negative, locally advanced oral cavity squamous cell carcinoma patients. Repertoires were generated with immunoSEQ multiplex PCR, while TCRdb's copy carries only in-frame clones and drops some. The table shows about 23,000 clones, with around a quarter occurring only once. The receptor was derived from a person aged 40 to 85 with oral cavity squamous cell carcinoma. Sequenced material: tumor tissue, taken after nivolumab (anti-PD-1) treatment. J is TRBJ1-1 and V is TRBV4-2; 7 nucleotides agree with TRBD1. The CDR3 nucleotides are TGTGCCAGCAGCCAAGCTGAGGGGGCGGGTACTGAAGCTTTCTTT. Its protein is CASSQAEGAGTEAFF.